This is a list of T cell receptor beta chains from one sample in a study of control samples from healthy donors and cancer patients. The method was immunoSEQ multiplex PCR; TCRdb's version includes in-frame clones alone and lacks a portion of them. The table lists approximately 210,000 clones, roughly nine tenths of them singletons. Sequencing was performed on blood. These receptors were taken from a man aged 25 to 45 in good health. The CDR3 runs from the conserved cysteine through the conserved F or W. Fields, in order: V gene, J gene, CDR3 protein.

TRBV4-2,TRBJ2-2,CASSQDVGQRMGHGELFF
TRBV5-4,TRBJ1-6,CASSLAAGQGGYSPLHF
TRBV18,TRBJ2-7,CASSPEGAGEQYF
TRBV10-3,TRBJ1-2,CAISGTGVNGYTF
TRBV10-1,TRBJ2-7,CASSATPEGQQYF
TRBV19,TRBJ2-3,CASRPQAGADTQYF
TRBV12-3/TRBV12-4,TRBJ1-5,CASSTGGQPQHF
TRBV2,TRBJ2-7,CASCTGLQGANAFYEQYF
TRBV7-8,TRBJ2-1,CASSLGQPSNEQFF
TRBV24-1,TRBJ1-2,CATSEEGQGIYGYTF
TRBV7-9,TRBJ2-7,CASRGLGPIVGQYF
TRBV5-6,TRBJ1-1,CASSQVMNTEAFF
TRBV6-5,TRBJ2-3,CATFSGGRPTDTQYF
TRBV4-1,TRBJ2-3,CASSQGNRAGGTLSTDTQYF
TRBV27,TRBJ1-2,CASSLDPPTGNYGYTF
TRBV12-5,TRBJ2-3,CASGLVLGGLAGGGTDTQYF
TRBV6-5,TRBJ1-2,CASSYSQARSYTF
TRBV5-1,TRBJ1-1,CASSSDSEAFF
TRBV25-1,TRBJ1-1,CASSRDTATEAFF
TRBV2,TRBJ1-6,CATLMFSSYNSPLHF
TRBV5-6,TRBJ2-7,CASSLSGQPHGAERYF
TRBV6-5,TRBJ2-7,CASSFQGYEQYF
TRBV3-1/TRBV3-2,TRBJ1-3,CASCNQGSGNTIYF
TRBV11-2,TRBJ2-7,CASRPPRDRSSYEQYF
TRBV19,TRBJ2-4,CASSILPGGAGKNIQYF
TRBV6-5,TRBJ2-2,CASISFGYTGELFF
TRBV6-5,TRBJ2-7,CASRQWGSEQYF
TRBV6-2/TRBV6-3,TRBJ1-5,CASSYITGSGNQPQHF
TRBV6-1,TRBJ1-5,CASSEGTRGQGPNQPQHF
TRBV7-9,TRBJ2-1,CASSPTSGGNEQFF
TRBV2,TRBJ2-7,CASRSGVSSQRFYEQYF
TRBV27,TRBJ1-3,CASSLRGPKFSGNTIYF
TRBV9,TRBJ2-1,CASRPLTGLNEQFF
TRBV7-9,TRBJ1-3,CASSLAYSGNTIYF
TRBV10-2,TRBJ1-6,CASSLEARRGNSPLHF
TRBV19,TRBJ2-3,CASSIVPFAGGDTDTQYF
TRBV5-1,TRBJ1-5,CASSLDGNQPQHF
TRBV9,TRBJ1-6,CASSVARTEDNSPLHF
TRBV11-2,TRBJ1-1,CASSWGQNTEAFF
TRBV5-8,TRBJ1-2,CASSPDGINYGYTF
TRBV6-2/TRBV6-3,TRBJ1-4,CASSLGRRGLFF
TRBV5-1,TRBJ1-6,CVSSHPGPEVRSYNSPLHF
TRBV2,TRBJ1-2,CASSEGNYGYTF
TRBV2,TRBJ2-3,CAISLQGSTDTQYF
TRBV5-4,TRBJ2-1,CASSFRIAGGTYNEQFF
TRBV2,TRBJ1-5,CASSEVAGGNQPQHF
TRBV19,TRBJ2-7,CASSRRVGLEQYF
TRBV2,TRBJ1-1,CASSPRVGNTEAFF
TRBV5-1,TRBJ1-3,CASSKGQGEGTIYF